This entry lists 15 T cell receptor beta chains sequenced from one sample in a study of CD8 T cells in ankylosing spondylitis. Via MiXCR, TCRdb re-called the 5' RACE reads, giving one row per CDR3 protein. The table lists about 250,000 distinct CDR3 sequences, about 10% of them singletons. The sequenced material came from blood, either unsorted or a sorted T cell fraction (not recorded which). The receptors were gathered from a male donor with ankylosing spondylitis or in good health (not recorded which).

This clonotype was recorded at least ten times. The V gene is TRBV7-2, the J gene TRBJ1-2; D gene uncertain. This CDR3 region has 12 residues. Trimming removed 4 bases from V and 2 bases from J, with 5 bases in between. Germline assignment: CDR1 SGHTA and CDR2 FQGNSA. The CDR3 sequence is CASSSDNYGYTF. The CDR3 DNA is TGTGCCAGCAGCTCGGACAACTATGGCTACACCTTC.

This clonotype was seen many times. The chain links TRBV7-9 to TRBJ2-1, with D unclear. Trimming removed 2 bases from V and 3 bases from J, with 8 bases in between. The V gene's germline CDR1 is SEHNR and CDR2 FQNEAQ (reference sequence). This CDR3 region has 14 residues. In DNA form, the CDR3 reads TGTGCCAGCAGCTTATCAAGTCACTACAATGAGCAGTTCTTC. The encoded protein is CASSLSSHYNEQFF.

This clonotype was recorded at least ten times. The V gene is TRBV6-5, the J gene TRBJ1-1; D gene uncertain. The V and J ends lost 0 bases and 4 bases respectively, with 6 bases between them. The germline CDR1 and CDR2 sequences are MNHEY and SVGAGI. The CDR3 has 13 residues. The CDR3 DNA is TGTGCCAGCAGTTACTCGACCGGCACTGAAGCTTTCTTT. It encodes CASSYSTGTEAFF.

The sample holds many counts of this clonotype. This chain joins TRBV15 and TRBJ2-3; maybe TRBD2 (6 bases). Trimming stripped 1 base from V and 2 bases from J, with 10 bases between. The CDR3 extends over 15 amino acids. CDR1 and CDR2 (germline): LNHNV, YYDKDF (reference sequence). The CDR3 DNA reads TGTGCCACCAGCAGAGTCCGGGACTCCACAGATACGCAGTATTTT. Translating gives CATSRVRDSTDTQYF. The full variable domain, with the rest looked up from reference TRBV15 and TRBJ2-3, is DAMVIQNPRYQVTQFGKPVTLSCSQTLNHNVMYWYQQKSSQAPKLLFHYYDKDFNNEADTPDNFQSRRPNTSFCFLDIRSPGLGDTAMYLCATSRVRDSTDTQYFGPGTRLTVL.

This clonotype was found many times. The chain couples TRBV9 to TRBJ1-2; D remains unclear. CDR3 size: 15 residues. CDR1 and CDR2 (germline): SGDLS, YYNGEE. Trimming shortened V by 0 bases and J by 5 bases, and 14 bases separated the two germline ends. In nucleotides, the CDR3 is TGTGCCAGCAGCGTAGAAGGGTTGGGTTTTTATGGCTACACCTTC. Its translation: CASSVEGLGFYGYTF.

This clonotype showed up many times. Mismatch with germline at one junction end may stem from a read error. The V gene is TRBV12-3 or TRBV12-4, the J gene TRBJ2-3; D gene ambiguous. This CDR3 has 11 amino acids. CDR3 in DNA: TGCGCCAGCAGCTCAACAGATACGCAGTATTTT. Its translation is CASSSTDTQYF.

This clonotype appeared many times. This chain joins TRBV7-2 and TRBJ1-2, with unresolved D. Germline assignment: CDR1 SGHTA and CDR2 FQGNSA. V was cut by 7 bases and J by 5 bases, with 14 bases left in between. This CDR3 region has 13 residues. The CDR3 DNA sequence: TGTGCCAGCACTTATACCGCGGAGTATGGCTACACCTTC. Protein sequence: CASTYTAEYGYTF.

This clonotype was counted ten times or more. The genes are TRBV30 and TRBJ1-2; D not resolved. Trimming shortened V by 4 bases and J by 2 bases, and 5 bases separated the two germline ends. The germline V gene has CDR1 GTSNPN and CDR2 SVGIG (reference sequence). The CDR3 sequence is 11 residues long. The CDR3 coding sequence is TGTGCCTGGAAGGGAAACTATGGCTACACCTTC. Protein sequence: CAWKGNYGYTF. Combining the CDR3 with reference TRBV30 and TRBJ1-2 gives the whole variable domain SQTIHQWPATLVQPVGSPLSLECTVEGTSNPNLYWYRQAAGRGLQLLFYSVGIGQISSEVPQNLSASRPQDRQFILSSKKLLLSDSGFYLCAWKGNYGYTFGSGTRLTVV.

This clonotype was found many times. In DNA, the CDR3 is TGTGCCAGCAGCCGGGACAGGGAGCAGTTCTTC. Translated, it gives CASSRDREQFF. This rearrangement joins TRBV7-8 to TRBJ2-1, with 8 positions matching TRBD1. J was trimmed by 10 bases and V by 5 bases; bases with no gene match: 1. Germline V gives CDR1 SGHVS, CDR2 FQNEAQ. CDR3 length: 11 amino acids.

In this sample, this clonotype turned up many times. The chain recombines TRBV12-3 or TRBV12-4 with TRBJ2-4; unclear D gene. The CDR3 runs to 14 residues. Trimming removed 3 bases from V and 0 bases from J, with 6 bases in between. Here the CDR3 reads CASSLTLAKNIQYF. The DNA for the CDR3 is TGTGCCAGCAGTTTGACGCTAGCCAAAAACATTCAGTACTTC.

This clonotype was counted many times. The gene calls are TRBV20-1 and TRBJ2-1; 9 nucleotides line up with TRBD2. V lost 6 bases, J lost 9 bases, and 12 bases stayed unmatched. Germline V gene lookup returns CDR1 DFQATT and CDR2 SNEGSKA (reference sequence). CDR3 length: 14 amino acids. CDR3 in amino acids: CSAPKGGGASEQFF. As DNA, the CDR3 is TGCAGTGCCCCCAAAGGCGGGGGGGCCAGTGAGCAGTTCTTC.

This clonotype was seen at least ten times. The chain combines TRBV27 with TRBJ2-1; no clear D gene. V dropped 4 bases and J dropped 0 bases, with 13 bases sitting between them. The CDR3 contains 16 residues. Germline assignment: CDR1 MNHEY and CDR2 SMNVEV (reference sequence). CDR3 DNA sequence: TGTGCCAGCAGTTCCCCCCCCAGGAGCTCCTACAATGAGCAGTTCTTC. It is translated as CASSSPPRSSYNEQFF.

This clonotype occurred many times. The V call is TRBV29-1, the J call TRBJ2-7, with 10 bases matching TRBD1. The length of the CDR3 is 15 residues. Germline-derived CDR1 and CDR2 are SQVTM and ANQGSEA. V shed 0 bases, J shed 6 bases, and the junction held 8 bases outside the gene matches. CDR3 region: CSVEDPGTGAIEQYF. DNA of the CDR3: TGCAGCGTTGAAGATCCCGGGACAGGGGCGATCGAGCAGTACTTC.

The rearrangement links TRBV12-5 to TRBJ2-3; D gene ambiguous. Germline CDR1 LGHNT, CDR2 FRNRAP. The V and J ends lost 2 bases and 6 bases respectively, with 9 bases between them. The CDR3 spans 13 residues. CDR3 loop: CASGLRLTDTQYF. Written as DNA, the CDR3 is TGTGCTAGTGGTTTGCGACTCACGGATACGCAGTATTTT. Supplemented by reference TRBV12-5 and TRBJ2-3, the full variable domain reads DARVTQTPRHKVTEMGQEVTMRCQPILGHNTVFWYRQTMMQGLELLAYFRNRAPLDDSGMPKDRFSAEMPDATLATLKIQPSEPRDSAVYFCASGLRLTDTQYFGPGTRLTVL.

This clonotype was seen more than once but under ten times. The V and J genes are TRBV5-6 and TRBJ1-3; 9 bases line up with TRBD1. The germline V gene encodes CDR1 SGHDT and CDR2 YYEEEE. The CDR3 sequence is 17 residues long. V was pared by 4 bases and J by 2 bases, with 10 bases of the junction left unmatched. CDR3 DNA: TGTGCCAGCAGCCCGACCTGGGACAGGGTCACTGGAAACACCATATATTTT. The encoded protein is CASSPTWDRVTGNTIYF.